This TCR beta chain was observed in a study of blood T cell repertoires in COVID-19. Study summary: COVID-19 samples collected from the United States, Italy and Spain covered acute and convalescent phases.

Here immunoSEQ multiplex PCR was the method, and the copy in TCRdb shows in-frame clones only, minus some. The data hold 250,000 or so clones, with around 90% observed a single time. Sequencing was done on a sample of peripheral blood. The sequence was collected from a man aged 30 to 39 with COVID-19, enrolled during active disease.

The CDR3 protein is CASSLSGRADEQYF. In DNA form, the CDR3 reads TGTGCCAGCAGCTTAAGCGGGAGGGCCGACGAGCAGTACTTC. The chain employs TRBV11-1 and TRBJ2-7, with 10 bases lining up with TRBD2. The CDR3 extends over 14 amino acids. V dropped 2 bases and J dropped 5; count of bases not matched to a gene: 3. Germline V gene data show CDR1 as SGHAT and CDR2 as FQDESV (reference sequence). The full variable domain, its missing parts supplied by reference TRBV11-1 and TRBJ2-7, is EAEVAQSPRYKITEKSQAVAFWCDPISGHATLYWYRQILGQGPELLVQFQDESVVDDSQLPKDRFSAERLKGVDSTLKIQPAELGDSAMYLCASSLSGRADEQYFGPGTRLTVT.